This entry concerns a single T cell receptor beta chain. Its antigen is unidentified. On the basis of clinical symptoms, serum thyroxine and TRAb, thyroid ultrasound and orbital computed tomography, diagnoses were made. Researchers amplified the TCR beta CDR3 regions from RNA transcripts. TCR CDR3 regions were first amplified by RT-PCR with HTBI primers. TCRdb re-derived calls from the multiplex PCR reads in MiXCR, one entry per CDR3 protein. The top ten clones hold less than 20% of a sample with around 520,000 distinct CDR3 sequences, 13% to 15% of them seen once. This CDR3 spans 14 amino acids. With V trimmed by 0 bases and J by 9 bases, 4 bases remained unmatched. Germline loops: CDR1 SGDLS, CDR2 YYNGEE. This record belongs to a study of T cells in Graves' hyperthyroidism and ophthalmopathy. Study summary: Blood was drawn when the patient was first diagnosed and still untreated. Study-wide results and caveats: Stable hyperthyroidism was separated from ophthalmopathy by a model based on 13 V-J features.

The TCR sequence derives from a woman under 30 with Graves' hyperthyroidism. The sequencing sample was made of blood. The chain joins TRBV9 to TRBJ2-1, with 9 bases fitting TRBD2. The CDR3 DNA follows: TGTGCCAGCAGCGTAGATGGCGGGAGGGCTGAGCAGTTCTTC. Residues: CASSVDGGRAEQFF.